Listed below are T cell receptor beta chains from one sample, sequenced in a study of CD39 and CD103 CD8 tumor-infiltrating T cells. Here immunoSEQ multiplex PCR was the method, and the copy in TCRdb shows in-frame clones only, minus some. The table has approximately 2,500 clones, under 80% seen once; the top ten hold 13%. Material for sequencing was CD39- CD103- CD8+ T cells sorted from the tumor. The receptor set was obtained from a human donor with head and neck squamous cell carcinoma. CDR3s include the opening cysteine and the closing phenylalanine or tryptophan. D genes are given only for firm matches. The size entry is marked missing in some rows and otherwise reads once, few, many or a size class.

clone_size d_call cdr3_length j_call v_call cdr3_nt cdr3_aa
few TRBD1 14 TRBJ1-1 TRBV2 TGTGCCAGCAGCGAGACAGGGACAAACACTGAAGCTTTCTTT CASSETGTNTEAFF
NA NA 13 TRBJ1-5 TRBV4-1 TGCGCCAGCAGCCAAGACGGGGGAACAGCCCAGCATTTT CASSQDGGTAQHF
NA TRBD2 14 TRBJ2-1 TRBV27 TGTGCCAGCAGTTTGGCGGGGGAGTACAATGAGCAGTTCTTC CASSLAGEYNEQFF
NA NA 13 TRBJ2-1 TRBV6-1 TGTGCCAGCAGGGGCCCTAATTCGGATGAGCAGTTCTTC CASRGPNSDEQFF
NA NA 15 TRBJ1-4 TRBV7-9 TGTGCCAGCAGCTTAGCCGACGGAGGGAATGAAAAACTGTTTTTT CASSLADGGNEKLFF
NA NA 13 TRBJ2-2 TRBV19 TGTGCCAGTAGTAAGCGGTCTGCCGGGGAGCTGTTTTTT CASSKRSAGELFF
NA NA 16 TRBJ1-5 TRBV9 TGTGCCAGCAGCGTTCCCACGACAGGTCATAATCAGCCCCAGCATTTT CASSVPTTGHNQPQHF
few NA 12 TRBJ2-7 TRBV5-6 TGTGCCAGCAGCTTTGGGACCTACGAGCAGTACTTC CASSFGTYEQYF
NA TRBD1 12 TRBJ1-2 TRBV6-1 TGTGCCAGCGCCTCAGGGGGTTATGGCTACACCTTC CASASGGYGYTF
NA NA 12 TRBJ2-7 TRBV2 TGTGCCAGCAGTGCTTTAACCTACGAGCAGTACTTC CASSALTYEQYF
NA TRBD1 16 TRBJ2-3 TRBV5-1 TGCGCCAGCAGCCCGGACCCGGGACAGGGGCCAGATACGCAGTATTTT CASSPDPGQGPDTQYF
few TRBD1 17 TRBJ2-1 TRBV10-1 TGCGCCAGCAGTGAGTCGGGGACAGCATTAACTTACAATGAGCAGTTCTTC CASSESGTALTYNEQFF
once TRBD1 15 TRBJ2-1 TRBV27 TGTGCCAGCAGTTTACAGGGGGAGTTTTGGAATGAGCAGTTCTTC CASSLQGEFWNEQFF
NA NA 17 TRBJ1-6 TRBV13 TGTGCCAGCCGGATCCGGGGGGGCGCGTCCTATAATTCACCCCTCCACTTT CASRIRGGASYNSPLHF
NA TRBD1 14 TRBJ2-1 TRBV27 TGTGCCAGCAGTATACAGGGGTCCTACAATGAGCAGTTCTTC CASSIQGSYNEQFF
NA NA 15 TRBJ1-5 TRBV5-1 TGCGCCAGCAGCTTTTCCGGGGCCTTCAATCAGCCCCAGCATTTT CASSFSGAFNQPQHF
NA TRBD1 17 TRBJ1-5 TRBV19 TGTGCCAGTAGTATAACAGGGGGCCAGTATAGCAATCAGCCCCAGCATTTT CASSITGGQYSNQPQHF
few TRBD1 14 TRBJ2-3 TRBV19 TGTGCCAGTCAAAGGACAGGGGGCATAGATACGCAGTATTTT CASQRTGGIDTQYF
NA TRBD1 15 TRBJ1-2 TRBV6-1 TGTGCCAGCAGTACGGGACAGCTGTTAGGCTATGGCTACACCTTC CASSTGQLLGYGYTF
NA TRBD2 18 TRBJ2-5 TRBV30 TGTGCCTGGAGTGCCGGACTAGCGGGGGGAAAACTTCAAGAGACCCAGTACTTC CAWSAGLAGGKLQETQYF
NA NA 14 TRBJ2-4 TRBV7-9 TGTGCCAGCAGCTTAGTGGGCCCCAAAAACATTCAGTACTTC CASSLVGPKNIQYF
NA TRBD1 18 TRBJ1-6 TRBV19 TGTGCCAGTAGTTCAACCCCGGACAGGGTGCTTGATAATTCACCCCTCCACTTT CASSSTPDRVLDNSPLHF
NA NA 14 TRBJ1-5 TRBV6-6 TGTGCCAGCAGTTATGGGGAGGGGGATGAGCCCCAGCATTTT CASSYGEGDEPQHF
NA TRBD1 15 TRBJ2-1 TRBV9 TGTGCCAGCAGCGAATCGGGACAGGGGGGGAATGAGCAGTTCTTC CASSESGQGGNEQFF
once NA 14 TRBJ1-5 TRBV6-1 TGTGCCAGCAGTGAAGCCGGGGGACATCAGCCCCAGCATTTT CASSEAGGHQPQHF